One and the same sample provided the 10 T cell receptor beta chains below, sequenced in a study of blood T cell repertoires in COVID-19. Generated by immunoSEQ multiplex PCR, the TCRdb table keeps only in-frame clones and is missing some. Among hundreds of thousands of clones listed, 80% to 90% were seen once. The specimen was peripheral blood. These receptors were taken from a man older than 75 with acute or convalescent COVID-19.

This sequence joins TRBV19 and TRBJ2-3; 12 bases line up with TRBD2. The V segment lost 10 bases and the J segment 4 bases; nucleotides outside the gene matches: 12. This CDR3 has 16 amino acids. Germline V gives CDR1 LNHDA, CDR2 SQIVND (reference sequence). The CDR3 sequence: CATPSGGAFNADTQYF. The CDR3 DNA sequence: TGTGCCACTCCTAGCGGGGGGGCCTTTAACGCAGATACGCAGTATTTT.

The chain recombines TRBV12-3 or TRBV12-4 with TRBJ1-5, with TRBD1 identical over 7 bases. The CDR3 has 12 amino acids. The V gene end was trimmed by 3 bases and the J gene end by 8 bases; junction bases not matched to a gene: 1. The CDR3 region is CASSFGQEPQHF. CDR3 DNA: TGTGCCAGCAGTTTCGGACAGGAGCCCCAGCATTTT.

The DNA for the CDR3 is TGTGCCAGCAGCCCGACTGGACAGGGAAAGGGCTACACCTTC. Translating it yields CASSPTGQGKGYTF. The V and J genes are TRBV11-2 and TRBJ1-2, with 8 bases matching TRBD1. CDR1 SGHAT and CDR2 FQNNGV come from the germline V gene. This CDR3 has 14 amino acids. The ends lost 5 bases at V and 8 bases at J; junction bases unmatched: 10.

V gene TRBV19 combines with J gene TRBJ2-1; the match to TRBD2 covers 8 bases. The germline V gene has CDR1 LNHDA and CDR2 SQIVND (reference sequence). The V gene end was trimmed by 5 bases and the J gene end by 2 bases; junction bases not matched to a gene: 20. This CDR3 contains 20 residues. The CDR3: CASSFKPGYTSGIAYNEQFF. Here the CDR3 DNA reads TGTGCCAGTAGTTTCAAGCCCGGGTATACTAGCGGTATAGCCTACAATGAGCAGTTCTTC.

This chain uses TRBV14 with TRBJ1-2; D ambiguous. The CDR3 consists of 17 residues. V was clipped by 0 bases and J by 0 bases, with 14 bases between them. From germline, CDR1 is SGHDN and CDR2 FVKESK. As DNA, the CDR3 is TGTGCCAGCAGCCAAGAGAGGGCTCCCCTAGCTAACTATGGCTACACCTTC. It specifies CASSQERAPLANYGYTF.

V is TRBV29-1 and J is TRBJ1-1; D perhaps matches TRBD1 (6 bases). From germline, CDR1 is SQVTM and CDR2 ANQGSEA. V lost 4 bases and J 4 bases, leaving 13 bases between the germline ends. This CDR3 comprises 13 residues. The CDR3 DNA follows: TGCAGCGTTGGGGGTACCAGGGGCACTGAAGCTTTCTTT. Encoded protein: CSVGGTRGTEAFF.

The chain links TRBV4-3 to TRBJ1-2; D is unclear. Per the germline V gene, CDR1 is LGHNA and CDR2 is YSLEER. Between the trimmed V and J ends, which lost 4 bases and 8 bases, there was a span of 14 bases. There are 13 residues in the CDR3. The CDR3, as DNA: TGCGCCAGCAGCCCCGCGGGGTTTGAAGGCTACACCTTC. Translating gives CASSPAGFEGYTF.

The CDR3 DNA is TGTGCCAGCAGCCCAGGGACAGGGTCGACGAACACTGAAGCTTTCTTT. It codes for CASSPGTGSTNTEAFF. This sequence joins TRBV28 and TRBJ1-1, with 9 nucleotides matching TRBD1. The V gene's germline CDR1 is MDHEN and CDR2 SYDVKM. V lost 6 bases, J lost 1 base, and 9 bases stayed unmatched. This CDR3 is 16 amino acids long. Filled out from reference TRBV28 and TRBJ1-1, the complete variable domain reads DVKVTQSSRYLVKRTGEKVFLECVQDMDHENMFWYRQDPGLGLRLIYFSYDVKMKEKGDIPEGYSVSREKKERFSLILESASTNQTSMYLCASSPGTGSTNTEAFFGQGTRLTVV.

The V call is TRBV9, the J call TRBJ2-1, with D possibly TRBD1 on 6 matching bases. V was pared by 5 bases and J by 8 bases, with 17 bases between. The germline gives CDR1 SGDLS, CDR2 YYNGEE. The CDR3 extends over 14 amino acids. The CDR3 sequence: CASSGQPFEDEQFF. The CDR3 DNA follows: TGTGCCAGCAGTGGACAGCCCTTTGAGGATGAGCAGTTCTTC.

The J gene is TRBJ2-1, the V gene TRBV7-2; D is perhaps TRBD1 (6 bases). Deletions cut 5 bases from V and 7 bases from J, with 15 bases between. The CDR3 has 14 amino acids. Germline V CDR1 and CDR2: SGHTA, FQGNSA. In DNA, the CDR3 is TGTGCCAGCAGCCCTATATCACAGGGAAATGAGCAGTTCTTC. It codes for CASSPISQGNEQFF. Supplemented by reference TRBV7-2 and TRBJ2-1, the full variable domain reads GAGVSQSPSNKVTEKGKDVELRCDPISGHTALYWYRQSLGQGLEFLIYFQGNSAPDKSGLPSDRFSAERTGGSVSTLTIQRTQQEDSAVYLCASSPISQGNEQFFGPGTRLTVL.